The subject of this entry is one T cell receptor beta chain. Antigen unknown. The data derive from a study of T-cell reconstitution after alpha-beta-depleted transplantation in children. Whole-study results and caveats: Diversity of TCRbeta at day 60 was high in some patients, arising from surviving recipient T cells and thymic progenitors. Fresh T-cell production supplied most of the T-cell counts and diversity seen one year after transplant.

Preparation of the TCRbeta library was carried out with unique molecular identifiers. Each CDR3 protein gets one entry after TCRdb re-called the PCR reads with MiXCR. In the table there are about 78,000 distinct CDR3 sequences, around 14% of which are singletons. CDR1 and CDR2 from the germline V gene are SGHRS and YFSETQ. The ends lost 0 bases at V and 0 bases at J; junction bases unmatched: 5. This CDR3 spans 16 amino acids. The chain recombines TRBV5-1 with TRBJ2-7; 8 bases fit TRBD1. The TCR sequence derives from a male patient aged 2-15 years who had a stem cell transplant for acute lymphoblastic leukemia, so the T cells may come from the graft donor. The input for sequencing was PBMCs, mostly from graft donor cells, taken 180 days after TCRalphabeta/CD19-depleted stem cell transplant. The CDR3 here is CASSLDWTGSSYEQYF. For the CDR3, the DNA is TGCGCCAGCAGCTTGGACTGGACAGGGAGCTCCTACGAGCAGTACTTC.